Detailed here is one T cell receptor (beta chain). Its antigen is not known. The treatment: 10-day PBMC culture with coronavirus spike peptide pools or control peptides (ViraFEST assay). Collection of the unexposed donor's CD4+ T cells took place before the COVID-19 pandemic (2011-2018). ViraFEST used peptide pools to expand antigen-specific T cells and subsequently sequenced their TCRs. These data belong to a study of vaccination and CD4 T cells after COVID-19. Study as a whole: Convalescent cases consisted of six males and four females, of whom two were Hispanic. Vaccinees got either two BNT162b2 doses or two mRNA-1273 doses.

Sequencing of DNA taken from cultured CD4+ T cells relied on the Oncomine TCR Beta short-read assay. TCRdb processed the PCR reads anew with MiXCR; each CDR3 protein has one entry. The table lists some 6,600 distinct CDR3 sequences, 25% to 35% of them singletons. CDR1 and CDR2 (germline): LNHDA, SQIVND (reference sequence). Trimming took 9 bases from V and 4 from J, leaving 13 bases between them. CDR3 length: 13 amino acids. Study-wide results and caveats: Median SARS-CoV-2-reactive clonotype numbers went up from around 20 to 38, but not significantly.

The chain employs TRBV19 and TRBJ1-5, with D perhaps matching TRBD1 (5 bases). The sequencing input was CD4+ T cells from blood, cultured in vitro. The clonotype originates from a human donor in good health. Here the CDR3 DNA reads TGTGCCAGCAAGGACAATAGTAATCAGCCCCAGCATTTT. Translation gives CASKDNSNQPQHF.